These 22 T cell receptor beta chains came from one sample sequenced in a study of cytomegalovirus exposure and HLA in healthy donors. The study ran its PCR with 60 Vbeta and 13 Jbeta primers. The protocol was immunoSEQ multiplex PCR, while the TCRdb copy is restricted to in-frame clones and leaves out a portion. Of 150,000 to 200,000 clones listed, around 80% are singletons. Input material: PBMCs. The receptors here all came from a woman aged 40-49 years in good health and CMV-seronegative.

The CDR3 region has the DNA TGTGCCAGCAGCCAAGACCCAGCGGGGCCCTACGAGCAGTACTTC. Protein sequence: CASSQDPAGPYEQYF. V usage is TRBV4-2 and J usage is TRBJ2-5; 7 bases map to TRBD2. The J call could be wrong; TRBJ2-7 is a better fit for the DNA end. The germline CDR1 and CDR2 sequences are LGHNA and YNFKEQ. The CDR3 loop spans 15 amino acids.

The CDR3 DNA sequence: TGTGCCAGCCAGCGGGGACTAGCGGGAGTAGGTCCCAATGAGCAGTTCTTC. Its translation: CASQRGLAGVGPNEQFF. The J gene is TRBJ2-1, the V gene TRBV11-3; 14 bases map to TRBD2. This CDR3 contains 17 residues. J was trimmed by 6 bases and V by 8 bases; bases with no gene match: 12. Germline CDR1 is SGHNT and CDR2 is YENEEA.

This chain connects TRBV7-9 to TRBJ1-1; possible D gene TRBD1, 5 bases. CDR3 length equals 15 residues. V gave up 5 bases and J gave up 3 bases, with 16 bases separating them. Germline V lookup: CDR1 SEHNR, CDR2 FQNEAQ (reference sequence). DNA for the CDR3: TGTGCCAGCAGCCCAAGGGGATTTGCGGACACTGAAGCTTTCTTT. Translation gives CASSPRGFADTEAFF.

This clone was found once. The chain combines TRBV28 with TRBJ1-2; unclear D gene. Germline lookup yields CDR1 MDHEN and CDR2 SYDVKM. V was pared by 6 bases and J by 5 bases, with 7 bases between. The CDR3 sequence is 11 residues long. The CDR3 bases are TGTGCCAGCAGCCGAGCTTATGGCTACACCTTC. Translating gives CASSRAYGYTF.

The chain links TRBV28 to TRBJ1-1; 9 nucleotides match TRBD1. Germline V CDR1 and CDR2: MDHEN, SYDVKM. The V gene end was trimmed by 6 bases and the J gene end by 5 bases; junction bases not matched to a gene: 10. The CDR3 runs 15 residues. CDR3 residues: CASSDPGTGYTEAFF. Here the CDR3 DNA reads TGTGCCAGCAGCGACCCCGGGACAGGGTATACTGAAGCTTTCTTT.

The rearrangement links TRBV9 to TRBJ1-1; TRBD1 matches at 10 bases. The CDR3 contains 16 residues. V was clipped by 3 bases and J by 0 bases; unmatched bases: 5. Germline CDR1 reads SGDLS; CDR2 reads YYNGEE. The CDR3 sequence: CASSGGTGDLNTEAFF. The CDR3 DNA sequence: TGTGCCAGCAGCGGGGGGACAGGGGACCTGAACACTGAAGCTTTCTTT.

The chain links TRBV6-6 to TRBJ2-2; D is unclear. Germline CDR1 is MNHNY and CDR2 is SVGAGI (reference sequence). V was pared by 7 bases and J by 6 bases, with 12 bases between. The CDR3 is 13 residues long. CDR3 region: CASILTGPGELFF. CDR3 in DNA: TGTGCCAGCATTCTCACCGGTCCCGGGGAGCTGTTTTTT.

V is TRBV2 and J is TRBJ1-5, with 9 bases aligning to TRBD1. This CDR3 region has 14 residues. Trimming removed 5 bases from V and 7 bases from J; junction bases left unmatched: 6. CDR1 is SNHLY and CDR2 is FYNNEI in the germline V gene. CDR3 in amino acids: CASSKQGAKQPQHF. The CDR3, as DNA: TGTGCCAGCAGTAAACAGGGGGCAAAGCAGCCCCAGCATTTT.

The chain combines TRBV28 with TRBJ2-3; TRBD2 matches at 11 bases. The germline V gene has CDR1 MDHEN and CDR2 SYDVKM. V lost 6 bases and J lost 10; bases outside the gene matches: 9. CDR3 length: 14 amino acids. The CDR3: CASRNGLAGQAQYF. The CDR3, as DNA: TGTGCCAGCAGAAACGGACTAGCGGGTCAGGCGCAGTATTTT.

In its sample, this clone was seen once. The rearrangement links TRBV10-3 to TRBJ1-5; 9 nucleotides align to TRBD1. This CDR3 region has 14 residues. Germline V gene data show CDR1 as ENHRY and CDR2 as SYGVKD. The V and J ends lost 4 bases and 7 bases, in that order; junction bases with no gene match: 5. The chain's CDR3 is CAISGDRDKQPQHF. Written as DNA, the CDR3 is TGTGCCATCAGTGGGGACAGGGACAAACAGCCCCAGCATTTT.

Comments on this clone: One end of the junction varies from germline; a read error may be responsible. The chain couples TRBV7-9 to TRBJ1-2; 7 positions match TRBD1. This CDR3 has 14 residues. The germline V gene has CDR1 SEHNR and CDR2 FQNEAQ (reference sequence). CDR3 region: CSSSREGARYGYTF. CDR3 coding DNA: TGTTCCAGCAGCCGTGAGGGGGCTCGGTATGGCTACACCTTC.

V usage is TRBV19 and J usage is TRBJ2-7; 9 nucleotides align to TRBD1. J lost 3 bases, V lost 4 bases, and 10 bases had no gene match. Looked up from germline, CDR1 is LNHDA and CDR2 is SQIVND (reference sequence). This CDR3 has 16 amino acids. This CDR3 reads CASSTLPGQGVYEQYF. The CDR3 DNA reads as TGTGCCAGTAGTACCCTACCGGGACAGGGTGTCTACGAGCAGTACTTC.

The chain has TRBV7-3 and TRBJ2-1; 7 bases fit TRBD2. Looked up from germline, CDR1 is SGHTA and CDR2 is FQGTGA. V lost 3 bases to trimming and J lost 3 bases; unmatched junction nucleotides: 5. The CDR3 sequence is 15 residues long. CDR3 sequence: CASSLSGGSYNEQFF. Here the CDR3 DNA reads TGTGCCAGCAGCTTGTCTGGCGGGAGCTACAATGAGCAGTTCTTC.

This clone was detected only a few times. J is TRBJ2-7 and V is TRBV6-1; D is possibly TRBD2 (6 bases). CDR1 and CDR2 (germline): MNHNS, SASEGT. The CDR3 is 15 residues long. The V end lost 1 base, the J end lost 4 bases, and 14 bases lay between the germline ends. In nucleotides, the CDR3 is TGTGCCAGCAGTGAAGTTGGGCGGGGTAAATACGAGCAGTACTTC. This gives the protein CASSEVGRGKYEQYF.

This chain connects TRBV2 to TRBJ2-1; the D gene is possibly TRBD1 (5 bases). The V end lost 2 bases, the J end lost 6 bases, and 17 bases lay between the germline ends. Germline-derived CDR1 and CDR2 are SNHLY and FYNNEI. This CDR3 contains 16 residues. CDR3 in amino acids: CASSEYAIGASNEQFF. The DNA for the CDR3 is TGTGCCAGCAGTGAATACGCTATAGGGGCATCCAATGAGCAGTTCTTC.

The chain uses TRBV27 and TRBJ2-2; the match to TRBD2 covers 7 bases. CDR3 size: 16 residues. Looked up from germline, CDR1 is MNHEY and CDR2 is SMNVEV (reference sequence). The junction had 8 bases not matched to a gene; V was cut back by 3 bases and J by 4 bases. In DNA, the CDR3 is TGTGCCAGCAGTTTCAGTCTAGCGGAGATCACCGGGGAGCTGTTTTTT. The encoded protein is CASSFSLAEITGELFF.

The V and J genes are TRBV14 and TRBJ1-6, with D perhaps matching TRBD1 (5 bases). Trimming pared 0 bases from V and 3 bases from J, leaving 6 bases between. The CDR3 covers 15 residues. Germline lookup yields CDR1 SGHDN and CDR2 FVKESK. DNA for the CDR3: TGTGCCAGCAGCCAAGAAACAGGCTATAATTCACCCCTCCACTTT. Translating gives CASSQETGYNSPLHF.

In DNA, the CDR3 is TGTGCCAGCAGCTTAGAATCGACAGGGGTGGGTGGCTACACCTTC. Translation: CASSLESTGVGGYTF. The genes are TRBV7-2 and TRBJ1-2, with 8 nucleotides matching TRBD1. In germline, CDR1 is SGHTA, CDR2 FQGNSA. The CDR3 contains 15 residues. V trimming: 1 base; J trimming: 7 bases; junction bases outside the gene matches: 8.

The chain couples TRBV5-4 to TRBJ2-1; TRBD2 agrees at 12 bases. The CDR3 has 16 amino acids. J was trimmed by 4 bases and V by 0 bases; bases with no gene match: 2. The germline V gene has CDR1 SGHNT and CDR2 YYREEE (reference sequence). CDR3 residues: CASSLGLAGVYNEQFF. CDR3 nucleotides: TGTGCCAGCAGCTTGGGACTAGCGGGAGTTTACAATGAGCAGTTCTTC.

The rearrangement links TRBV28 to TRBJ2-3, with 11 bases aligning to TRBD2. Germline values: CDR1 MDHEN, CDR2 SYDVKM. The junction had 6 bases not matched to a gene; V was cut back by 5 bases and J by 5 bases. The CDR3 covers 15 residues. The CDR3 is CASSLSLAGGDTQYF. The CDR3 DNA reads TGTGCCAGCAGTCTAAGCCTAGCGGGGGGAGATACGCAGTATTTT.

The V and J genes are TRBV6-5 and TRBJ2-3; 7 nucleotides match TRBD1. The length of the CDR3 is 14 residues. Germline assignment: CDR1 MNHEY and CDR2 SVGAGI. V gave up 6 bases and J gave up 4 bases; unmatched junction bases: 7. The CDR3 DNA is TGTGCCAGCAGACCTCCTAGGGGGCCAGATACGCAGTATTTT. Protein product: CASRPPRGPDTQYF.

The chain couples TRBV30 to TRBJ1-5; 8 nucleotides line up with TRBD1. The CDR3 has 13 amino acids. The ends lost 4 bases at V and 6 bases at J; junction bases unmatched: 5. Germline values: CDR1 GTSNPN, CDR2 SVGIG (reference sequence). The CDR3 here is CAWNGQGGQPQHF. DNA for the CDR3: TGTGCCTGGAATGGACAGGGAGGTCAGCCCCAGCATTTT.